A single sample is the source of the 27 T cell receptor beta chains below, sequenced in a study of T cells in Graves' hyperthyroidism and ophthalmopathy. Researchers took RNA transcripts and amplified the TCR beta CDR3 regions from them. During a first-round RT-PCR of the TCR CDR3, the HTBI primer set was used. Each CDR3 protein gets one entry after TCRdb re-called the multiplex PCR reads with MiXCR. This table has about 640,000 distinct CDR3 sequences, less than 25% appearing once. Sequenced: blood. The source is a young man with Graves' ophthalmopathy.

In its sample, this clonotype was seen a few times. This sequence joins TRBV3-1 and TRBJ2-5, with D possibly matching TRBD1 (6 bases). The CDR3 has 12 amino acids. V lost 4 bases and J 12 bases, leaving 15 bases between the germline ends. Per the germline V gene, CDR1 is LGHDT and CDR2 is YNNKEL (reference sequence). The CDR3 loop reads CASSPDRKSKYF. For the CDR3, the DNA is TGTGCCAGCAGCCCGGACAGAAAATCAAAGTACTTC.

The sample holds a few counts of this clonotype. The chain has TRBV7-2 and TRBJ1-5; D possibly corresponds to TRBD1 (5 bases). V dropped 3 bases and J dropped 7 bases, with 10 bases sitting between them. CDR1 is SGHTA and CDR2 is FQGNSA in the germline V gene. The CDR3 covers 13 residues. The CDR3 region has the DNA TGTGCCAGCAGCTTCGAGGGGCAACAGCCCCAGCATTTT. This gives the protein CASSFEGQQPQHF. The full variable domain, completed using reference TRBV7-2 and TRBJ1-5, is GAGVSQSPSNKVTEKGKDVELRCDPISGHTALYWYRQSLGQGLEFLIYFQGNSAPDKSGLPSDRFSAERTGGSVSTLTIQRTQQEDSAVYLCASSFEGQQPQHFGDGTRLSIL.

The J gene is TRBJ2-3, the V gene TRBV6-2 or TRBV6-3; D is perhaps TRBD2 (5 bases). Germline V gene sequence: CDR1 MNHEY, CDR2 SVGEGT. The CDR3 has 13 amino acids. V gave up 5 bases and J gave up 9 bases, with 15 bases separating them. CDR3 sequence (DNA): TGTGCCAGCAGTACCACCAGGTCGGGGACGCAGTATTTT. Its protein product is CASSTTRSGTQYF.

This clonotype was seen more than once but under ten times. CDR3 loop: CASSFLNPRLSVPDTQYF. The CDR3 DNA is TGTGCCAGCAGTTTCCTAAATCCCCGACTAAGTGTTCCAGATACGCAGTATTTT. The chain has TRBV27 and TRBJ2-3, with a weak D call TRBD2 (5 bases). Germline V gene data show CDR1 as MNHEY and CDR2 as SMNVEV (reference sequence). The ends were cut back, 3 bases at V and 4 bases at J, with 23 bases in the middle. CDR3 length: 18 residues.

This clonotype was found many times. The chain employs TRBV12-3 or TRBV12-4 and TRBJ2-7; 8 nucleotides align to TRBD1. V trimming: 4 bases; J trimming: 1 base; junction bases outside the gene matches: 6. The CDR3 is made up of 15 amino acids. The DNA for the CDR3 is TGTGCCAGCAGTTGGACAGGGCTTCCTTCCTACGAGCAGTACTTC. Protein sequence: CASSWTGLPSYEQYF.

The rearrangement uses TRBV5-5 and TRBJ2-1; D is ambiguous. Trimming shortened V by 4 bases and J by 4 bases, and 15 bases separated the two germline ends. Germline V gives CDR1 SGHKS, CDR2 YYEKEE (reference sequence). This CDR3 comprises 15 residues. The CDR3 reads CASSPETDSYNEQFF. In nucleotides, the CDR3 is TGTGCCAGCAGCCCAGAGACGGATTCTTACAATGAGCAGTTCTTC.

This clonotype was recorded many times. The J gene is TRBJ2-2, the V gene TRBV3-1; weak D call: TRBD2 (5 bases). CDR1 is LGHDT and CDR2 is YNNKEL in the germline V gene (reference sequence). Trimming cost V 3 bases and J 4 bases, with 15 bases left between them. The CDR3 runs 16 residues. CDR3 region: CASSHNPSLSTGELFF. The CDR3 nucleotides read TGTGCCAGCAGCCATAATCCTAGCTTGAGCACCGGGGAGCTGTTTTTT.

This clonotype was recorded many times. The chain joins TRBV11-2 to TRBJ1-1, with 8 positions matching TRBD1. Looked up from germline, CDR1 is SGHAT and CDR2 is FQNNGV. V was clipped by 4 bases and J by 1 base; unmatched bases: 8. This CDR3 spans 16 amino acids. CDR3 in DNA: TGTGCCAGCAGCTCTTCCGGACAGGGCACGAACACTGAAGCTTTCTTT. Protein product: CASSSSGQGTNTEAFF.

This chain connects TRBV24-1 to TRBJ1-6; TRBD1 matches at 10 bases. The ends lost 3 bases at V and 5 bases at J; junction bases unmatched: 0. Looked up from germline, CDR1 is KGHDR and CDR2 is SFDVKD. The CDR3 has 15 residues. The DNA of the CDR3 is TGTGCCACCAGTGATGGACAGGGGGATAATTCACCCCTCCACTTT. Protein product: CATSDGQGDNSPLHF.

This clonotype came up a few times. The CDR3 DNA reads TGCGCCAGCAGCCAACCCGATCAGCCCCAGCATTTT. As protein: CASSQPDQPQHF. The chain uses TRBV4-1 and TRBJ1-5; no clear D gene. Germline assignment: CDR1 MGHRA and CDR2 YSYEKL. Trimming left V 2 bases short and J 5 bases short, with 4 bases between. The CDR3 consists of 12 residues.

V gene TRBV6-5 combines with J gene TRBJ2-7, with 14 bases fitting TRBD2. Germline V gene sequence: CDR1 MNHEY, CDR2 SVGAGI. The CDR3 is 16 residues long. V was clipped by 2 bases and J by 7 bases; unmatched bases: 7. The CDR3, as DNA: TGTGCCAGCAGTTACCAACCGGGACTAGCGGGAGTGGAGCAGTACTTC. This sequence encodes CASSYQPGLAGVEQYF.

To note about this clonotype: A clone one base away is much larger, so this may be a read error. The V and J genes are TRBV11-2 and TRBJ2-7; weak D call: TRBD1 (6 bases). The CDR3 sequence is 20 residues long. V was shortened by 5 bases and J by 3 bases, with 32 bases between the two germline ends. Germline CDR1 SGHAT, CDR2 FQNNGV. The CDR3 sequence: CASSQTVPSGTTPLVYEQYF. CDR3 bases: TGTGCCAGCAGCCAAACGGTACCTTCTGGGACAACTCCTCTAGTCTACGAGCAGTACTTC.

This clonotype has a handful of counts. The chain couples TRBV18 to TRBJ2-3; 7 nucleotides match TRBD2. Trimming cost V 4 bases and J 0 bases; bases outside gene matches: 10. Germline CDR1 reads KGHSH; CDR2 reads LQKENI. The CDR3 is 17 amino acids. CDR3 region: CASSRSKAGLSTDTQYF. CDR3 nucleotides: TGTGCCAGCTCACGGTCAAAAGCGGGGCTCAGCACAGATACGCAGTATTTT. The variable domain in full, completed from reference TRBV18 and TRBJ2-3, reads NAGVMQNPRHLVRRRGQEARLRCSPMKGHSHVYWYRQLPEEGLKFMVYLQKENIIDESGMPKERFSAEFPKEGPSILRIQQVVRGDSAAYFCASSRSKAGLSTDTQYFGPGTRLTVL.

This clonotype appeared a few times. For the CDR3, the DNA is TGCGCCAGCAAACCTTACGGGGGACAGGGTTTTGGTACAGATACGCAGTATTTT. This sequence encodes CASKPYGGQGFGTDTQYF. The chain recombines TRBV5-1 with TRBJ2-3, with 9 bases fitting TRBD1. The V segment lost 6 bases and the J segment 3 bases; nucleotides outside the gene matches: 17. Germline lookup yields CDR1 SGHRS and CDR2 YFSETQ. This CDR3 has 18 amino acids.

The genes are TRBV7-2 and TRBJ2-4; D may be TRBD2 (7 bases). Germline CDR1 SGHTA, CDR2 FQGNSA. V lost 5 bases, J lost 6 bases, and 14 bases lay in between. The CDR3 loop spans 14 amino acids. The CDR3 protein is CASSPGGPLNIQYF. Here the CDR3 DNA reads TGTGCCAGCAGCCCCGGGGGGCCGTTAAACATTCAGTACTTC.

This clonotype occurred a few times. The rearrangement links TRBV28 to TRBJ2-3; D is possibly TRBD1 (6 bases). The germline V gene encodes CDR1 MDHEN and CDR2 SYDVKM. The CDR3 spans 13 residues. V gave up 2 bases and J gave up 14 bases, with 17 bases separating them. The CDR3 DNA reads TGTGCCAGCAGTTTACCCGGACAGCGTCCGTGGTATTTT. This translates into CASSLPGQRPWYF.

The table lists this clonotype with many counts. CDR3: CASSLTGEGYEQYF. Written as DNA, the CDR3 is TGTGCCAGCAGCTTGACAGGGGAGGGCTACGAGCAGTACTTC. The gene calls are TRBV7-2 and TRBJ2-7; weak D call: TRBD1 (8 bases). The CDR3 sequence is 14 residues long. The V end lost 3 bases, the J end lost 3 bases, and 12 bases lay between the germline ends. Per the germline V gene, CDR1 is SGHTA and CDR2 is FQGNSA.

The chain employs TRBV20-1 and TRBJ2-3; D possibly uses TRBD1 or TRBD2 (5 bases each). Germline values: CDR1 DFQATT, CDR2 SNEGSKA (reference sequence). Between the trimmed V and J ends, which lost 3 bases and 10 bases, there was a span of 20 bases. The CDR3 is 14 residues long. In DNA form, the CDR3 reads TGCAGTGCTAGTGTCTCAGGGAGCAGTAAGGCGCAGTATTTT. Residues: CSASVSGSSKAQYF.

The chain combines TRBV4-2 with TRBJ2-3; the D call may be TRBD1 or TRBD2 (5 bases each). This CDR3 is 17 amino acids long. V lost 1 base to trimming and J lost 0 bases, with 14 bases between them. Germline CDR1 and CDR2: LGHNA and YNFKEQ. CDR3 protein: CASSQGRGSGSTDTQYF. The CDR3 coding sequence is TGTGCCAGCAGCCAAGGTCGGGGCAGCGGAAGCACAGATACGCAGTATTTT.

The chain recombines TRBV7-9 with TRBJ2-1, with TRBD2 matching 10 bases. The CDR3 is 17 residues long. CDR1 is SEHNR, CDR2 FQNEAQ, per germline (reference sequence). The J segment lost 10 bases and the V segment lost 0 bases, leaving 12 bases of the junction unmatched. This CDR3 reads CASSLARTSGGGVEQFF. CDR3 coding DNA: TGTGCCAGCAGCTTAGCGCGGACTAGCGGAGGGGGGGTGGAGCAGTTCTTC.

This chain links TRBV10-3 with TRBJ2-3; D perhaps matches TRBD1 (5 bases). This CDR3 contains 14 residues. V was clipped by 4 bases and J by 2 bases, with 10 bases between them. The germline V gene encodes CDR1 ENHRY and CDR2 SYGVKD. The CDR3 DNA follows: TGTGCCATCAGTGGGGGCAGAACCACAGATACGCAGTATTTT. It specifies CAISGGRTTDTQYF.

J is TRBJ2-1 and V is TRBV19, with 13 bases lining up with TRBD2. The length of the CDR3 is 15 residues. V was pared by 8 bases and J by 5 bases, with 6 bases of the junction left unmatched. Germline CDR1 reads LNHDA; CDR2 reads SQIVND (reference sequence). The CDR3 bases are TGTGCCAGTCAAAAGGGACTAGCGGGAAACAATGAGCAGTTCTTC. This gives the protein CASQKGLAGNNEQFF.

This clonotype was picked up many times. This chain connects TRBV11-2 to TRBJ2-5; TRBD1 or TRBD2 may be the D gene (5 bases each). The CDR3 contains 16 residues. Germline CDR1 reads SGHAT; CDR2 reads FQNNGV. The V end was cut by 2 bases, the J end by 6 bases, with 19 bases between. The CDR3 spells CASSLIGASHGKTQYF. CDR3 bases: TGTGCCAGCAGCTTAATTGGGGCCTCCCACGGGAAGACCCAGTACTTC.

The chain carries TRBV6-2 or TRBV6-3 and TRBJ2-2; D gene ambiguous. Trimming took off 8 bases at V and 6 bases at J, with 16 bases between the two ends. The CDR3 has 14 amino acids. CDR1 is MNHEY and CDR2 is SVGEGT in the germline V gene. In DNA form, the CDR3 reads TGTGCCAGCTCCGGGCCTATAGCATCCGGGGAGCTGTTTTTT. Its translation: CASSGPIASGELFF.

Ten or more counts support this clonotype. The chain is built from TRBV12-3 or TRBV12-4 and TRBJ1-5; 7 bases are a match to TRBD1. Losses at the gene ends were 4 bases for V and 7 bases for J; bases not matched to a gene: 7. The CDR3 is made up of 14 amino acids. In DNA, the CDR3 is TGTGCCAGCAGTTCGGACAGGAATAGACAGCCCCAGCATTTT. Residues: CASSSDRNRQPQHF.

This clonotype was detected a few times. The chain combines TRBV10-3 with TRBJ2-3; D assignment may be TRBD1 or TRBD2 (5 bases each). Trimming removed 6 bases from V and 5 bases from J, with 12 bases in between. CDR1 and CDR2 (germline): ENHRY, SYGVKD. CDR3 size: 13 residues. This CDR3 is CAIRGTEGDTQYF. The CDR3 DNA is TGTGCCATCAGGGGGACCGAGGGAGATACGCAGTATTTT.

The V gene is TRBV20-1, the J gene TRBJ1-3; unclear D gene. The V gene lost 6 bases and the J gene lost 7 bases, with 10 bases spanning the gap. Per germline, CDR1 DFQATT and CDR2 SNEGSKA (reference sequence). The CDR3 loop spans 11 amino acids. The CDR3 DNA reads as TGCAGTGCCTTAACGGGCAACACCATATATTTT. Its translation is CSALTGNTIYF.